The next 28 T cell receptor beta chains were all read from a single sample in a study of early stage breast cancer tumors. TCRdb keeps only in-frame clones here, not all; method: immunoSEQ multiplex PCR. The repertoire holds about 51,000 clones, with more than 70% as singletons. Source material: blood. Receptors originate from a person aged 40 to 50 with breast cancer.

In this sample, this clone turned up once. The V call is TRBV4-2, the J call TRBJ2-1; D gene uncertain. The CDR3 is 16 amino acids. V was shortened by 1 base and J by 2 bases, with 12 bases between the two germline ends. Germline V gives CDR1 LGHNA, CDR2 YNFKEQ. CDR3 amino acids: CASSQVTGNTYNEQFF. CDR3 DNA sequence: TGTGCCAGCAGCCAAGTGACGGGTAACACCTACAATGAGCAGTTCTTC.

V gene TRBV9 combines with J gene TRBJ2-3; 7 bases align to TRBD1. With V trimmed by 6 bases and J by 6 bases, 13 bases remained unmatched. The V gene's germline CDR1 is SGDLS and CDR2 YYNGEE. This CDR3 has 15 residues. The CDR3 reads CASTPLEGGADTQYF. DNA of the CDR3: TGTGCCAGCACCCCCTTAGAAGGGGGCGCGGATACGCAGTATTTT.

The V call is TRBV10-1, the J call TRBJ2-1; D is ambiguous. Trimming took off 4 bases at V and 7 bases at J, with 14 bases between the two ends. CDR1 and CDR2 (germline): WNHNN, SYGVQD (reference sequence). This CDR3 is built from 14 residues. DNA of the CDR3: TGCGCCAGCAGTGCACCCGGCGGACGGAATGAGCAGTTCTTC. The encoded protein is CASSAPGGRNEQFF.

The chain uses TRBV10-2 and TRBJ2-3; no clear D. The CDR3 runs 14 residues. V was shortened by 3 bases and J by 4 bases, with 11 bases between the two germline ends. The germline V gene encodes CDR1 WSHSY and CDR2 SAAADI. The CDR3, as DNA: TGCGCCAGCAGTGATAGTGCAGTCCCAGATACGCAGTATTTT. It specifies CASSDSAVPDTQYF.

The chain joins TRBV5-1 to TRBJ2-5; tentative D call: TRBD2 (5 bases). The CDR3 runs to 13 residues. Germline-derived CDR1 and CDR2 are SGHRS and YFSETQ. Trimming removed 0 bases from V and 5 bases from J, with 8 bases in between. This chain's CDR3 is CASSLVSEETQYF. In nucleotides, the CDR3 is TGCGCCAGCAGCTTGGTTAGCGAGGAGACCCAGTACTTC.

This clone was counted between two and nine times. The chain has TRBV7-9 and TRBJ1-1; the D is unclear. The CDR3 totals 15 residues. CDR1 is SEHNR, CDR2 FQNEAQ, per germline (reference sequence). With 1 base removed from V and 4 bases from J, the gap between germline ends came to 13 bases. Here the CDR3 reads CASSLGYSVGTEAFF. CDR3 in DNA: TGTGCCAGCAGCTTAGGGTACAGCGTCGGCACTGAAGCTTTCTTT. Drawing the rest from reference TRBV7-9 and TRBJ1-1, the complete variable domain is DTGVSQNPRHKITKRGQNVTFRCDPISEHNRLYWYRQTLGQGPEFLTYFQNEAQLEKSRLLSDRFSAERPKGSFSTLEIQRTEQGDSAMYLCASSLGYSVGTEAFFGQGTRLTVV.

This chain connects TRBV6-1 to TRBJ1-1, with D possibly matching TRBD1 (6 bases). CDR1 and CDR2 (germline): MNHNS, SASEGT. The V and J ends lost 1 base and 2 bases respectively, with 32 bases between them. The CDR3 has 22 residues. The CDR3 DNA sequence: TGTGCCAGCAGTGAAGGGGACACCCGGCCTTTCTTGCGGCGTGGCGTAAACACTGAAGCTTTCTTT. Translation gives CASSEGDTRPFLRRGVNTEAFF.

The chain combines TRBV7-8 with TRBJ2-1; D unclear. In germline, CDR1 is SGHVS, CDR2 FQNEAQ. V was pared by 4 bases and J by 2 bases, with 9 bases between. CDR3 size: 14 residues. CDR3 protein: CASSSAGPYNEQFF. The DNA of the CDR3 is TGTGCCAGCAGCTCCGCCGGGCCCTACAATGAGCAGTTCTTC.

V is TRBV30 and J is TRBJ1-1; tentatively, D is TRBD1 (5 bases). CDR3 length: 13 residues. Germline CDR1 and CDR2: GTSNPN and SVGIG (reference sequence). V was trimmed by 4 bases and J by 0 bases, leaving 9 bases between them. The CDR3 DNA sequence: TGTGCCTGGACCCGACAGATGAACACTGAAGCTTTCTTT. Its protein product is CAWTRQMNTEAFF.

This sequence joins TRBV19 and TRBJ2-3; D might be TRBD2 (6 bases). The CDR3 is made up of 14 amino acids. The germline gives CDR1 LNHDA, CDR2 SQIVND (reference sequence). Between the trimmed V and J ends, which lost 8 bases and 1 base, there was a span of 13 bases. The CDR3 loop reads CASGGIHRTDTQYF. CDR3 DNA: TGTGCCAGTGGCGGGATACACCGCACAGATACGCAGTATTTT.

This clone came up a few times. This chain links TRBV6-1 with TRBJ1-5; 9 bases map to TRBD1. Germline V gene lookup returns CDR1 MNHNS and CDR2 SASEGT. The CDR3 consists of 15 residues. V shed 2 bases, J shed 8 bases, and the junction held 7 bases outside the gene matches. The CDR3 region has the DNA TGTGCCAGCAGTGAACCGGGACAGGGTCATGAGCCCCAGCATTTT. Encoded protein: CASSEPGQGHEPQHF.

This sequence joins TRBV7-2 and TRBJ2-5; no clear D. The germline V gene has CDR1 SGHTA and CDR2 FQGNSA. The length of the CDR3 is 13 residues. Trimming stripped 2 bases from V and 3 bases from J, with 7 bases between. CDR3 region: CASSLRAEETQYF. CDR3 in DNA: TGTGCCAGCAGCTTAAGGGCGGAAGAGACCCAGTACTTC.

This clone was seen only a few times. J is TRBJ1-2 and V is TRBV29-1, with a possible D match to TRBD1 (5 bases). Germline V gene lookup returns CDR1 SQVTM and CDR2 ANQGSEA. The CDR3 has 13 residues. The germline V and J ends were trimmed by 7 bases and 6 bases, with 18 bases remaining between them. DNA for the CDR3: TGCAGCGCCGGGGGGTTAGGAGACGATGGCTACACCTTC. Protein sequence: CSAGGLGDDGYTF.

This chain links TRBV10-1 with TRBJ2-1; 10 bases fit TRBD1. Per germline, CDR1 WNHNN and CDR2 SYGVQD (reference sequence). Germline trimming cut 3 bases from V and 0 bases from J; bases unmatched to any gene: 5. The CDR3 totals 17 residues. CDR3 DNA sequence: TGCGCCAGCAGTGACCGGGACAGGGGACGCTCCTACAATGAGCAGTTCTTC. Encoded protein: CASSDRDRGRSYNEQFF.

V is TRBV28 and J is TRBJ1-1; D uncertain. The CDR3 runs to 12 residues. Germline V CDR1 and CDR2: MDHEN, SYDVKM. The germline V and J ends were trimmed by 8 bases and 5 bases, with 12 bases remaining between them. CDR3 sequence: CASLSGWTEAFF. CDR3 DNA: TGTGCCAGCCTTTCCGGGTGGACTGAAGCTTTCTTT.

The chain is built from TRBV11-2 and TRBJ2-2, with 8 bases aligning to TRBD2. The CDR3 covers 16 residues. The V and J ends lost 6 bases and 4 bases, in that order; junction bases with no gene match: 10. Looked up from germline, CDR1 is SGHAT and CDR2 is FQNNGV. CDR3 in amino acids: CASSYGRGVSTGELFF. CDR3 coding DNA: TGTGCCAGCAGTTACGGGAGGGGCGTCTCCACCGGGGAGCTGTTTTTT.

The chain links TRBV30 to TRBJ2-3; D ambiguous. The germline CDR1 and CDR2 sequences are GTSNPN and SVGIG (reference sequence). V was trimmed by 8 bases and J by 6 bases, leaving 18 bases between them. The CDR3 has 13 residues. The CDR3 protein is CAEEQQRGDTQYF. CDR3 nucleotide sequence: TGTGCCGAGGAACAACAACGAGGTGATACGCAGTATTTT.

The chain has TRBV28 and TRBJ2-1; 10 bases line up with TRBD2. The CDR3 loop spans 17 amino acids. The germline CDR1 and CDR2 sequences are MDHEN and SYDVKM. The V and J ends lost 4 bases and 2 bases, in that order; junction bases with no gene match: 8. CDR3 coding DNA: TGTGCCAGCAGTTCCACCGCTAGCGGGAGAGCCTACAATGAGCAGTTCTTC. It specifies CASSSTASGRAYNEQFF.

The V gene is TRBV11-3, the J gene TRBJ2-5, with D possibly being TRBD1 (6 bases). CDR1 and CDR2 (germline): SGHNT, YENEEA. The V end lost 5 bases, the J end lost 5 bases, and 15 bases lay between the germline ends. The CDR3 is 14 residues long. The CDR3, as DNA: TGTGCCAGCAGCAACCGACAGGTCGGGGAGACCCAGTACTTC. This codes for CASSNRQVGETQYF.

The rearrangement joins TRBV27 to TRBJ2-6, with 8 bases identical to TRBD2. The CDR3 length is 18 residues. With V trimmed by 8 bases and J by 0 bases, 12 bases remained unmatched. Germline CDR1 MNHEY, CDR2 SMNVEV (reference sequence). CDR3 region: CASGHFSGTLSGANVLTF. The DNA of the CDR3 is TGTGCCAGCGGGCACTTTAGCGGGACGCTCTCTGGGGCCAACGTCCTGACTTTC. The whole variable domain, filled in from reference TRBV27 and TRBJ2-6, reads EAQVTQNPRYLITVTGKKLTVTCSQNMNHEYMSWYRQDPGLGLRQIYYSMNVEVTDKGDVPEGYKVSRKEKRNFPLILESPSPNQTSLYFCASGHFSGTLSGANVLTFGAGSRLTVL.

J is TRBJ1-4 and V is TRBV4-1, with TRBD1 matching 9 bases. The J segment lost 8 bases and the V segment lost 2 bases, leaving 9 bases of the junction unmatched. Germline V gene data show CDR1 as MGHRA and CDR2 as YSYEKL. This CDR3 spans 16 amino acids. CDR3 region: CASSQQPGQGGEKLFF. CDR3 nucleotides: TGCGCCAGCAGCCAACAACCGGGACAGGGAGGCGAAAAACTGTTTTTT.

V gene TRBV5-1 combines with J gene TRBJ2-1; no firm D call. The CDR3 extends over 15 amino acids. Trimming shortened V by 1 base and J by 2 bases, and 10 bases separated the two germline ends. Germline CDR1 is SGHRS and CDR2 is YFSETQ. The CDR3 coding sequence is TGCGCCAGCAGCTTGCAGGTCCCCACCTACAATGAGCAGTTCTTC. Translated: CASSLQVPTYNEQFF. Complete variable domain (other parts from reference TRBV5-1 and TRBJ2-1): KAGVTQTPRYLIKTRGQQVTLSCSPISGHRSVSWYQQTPGQGLQFLFEYFSETQRNKGNFPGRFSGRQFSNSRSEMNVSTLELGDSALYLCASSLQVPTYNEQFFGPGTRLTVL.

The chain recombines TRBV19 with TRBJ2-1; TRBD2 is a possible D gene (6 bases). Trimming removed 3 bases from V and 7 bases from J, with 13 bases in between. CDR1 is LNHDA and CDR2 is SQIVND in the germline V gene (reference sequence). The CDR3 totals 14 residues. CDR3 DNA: TGTGCCAGTAGTATCTCGGGAGAACTAAATGAGCAGTTCTTC. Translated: CASSISGELNEQFF.

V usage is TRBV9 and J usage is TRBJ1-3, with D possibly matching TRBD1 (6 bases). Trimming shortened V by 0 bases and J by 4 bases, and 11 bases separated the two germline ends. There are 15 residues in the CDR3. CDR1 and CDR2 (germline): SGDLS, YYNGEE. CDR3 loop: CASSVGTVFGNTIYF. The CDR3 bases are TGTGCCAGCAGCGTAGGGACAGTGTTCGGAAACACCATATATTTT.

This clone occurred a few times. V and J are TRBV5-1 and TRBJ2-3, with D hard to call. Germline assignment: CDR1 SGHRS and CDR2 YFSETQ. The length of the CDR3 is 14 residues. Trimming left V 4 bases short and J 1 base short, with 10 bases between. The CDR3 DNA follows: TGCGCCAGCAGCCCTTCTCAAGGCACAGATACGCAGTATTTT. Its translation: CASSPSQGTDTQYF.

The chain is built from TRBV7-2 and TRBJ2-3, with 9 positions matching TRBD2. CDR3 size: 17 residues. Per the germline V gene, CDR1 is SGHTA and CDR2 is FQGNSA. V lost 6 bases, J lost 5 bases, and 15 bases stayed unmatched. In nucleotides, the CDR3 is TGTGCCAGCAGTAGCGGGGGCGGGAGGGCCAATATAGATACGCAGTATTTT. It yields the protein CASSSGGGRANIDTQYF.

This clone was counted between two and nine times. CDR3 nucleotides: TGCGCCAGCAGCCCTCCAACGCAGGCCCAGTACTTC. It encodes CASSPPTQAQYF. The V gene is TRBV5-1, the J gene TRBJ2-7; D not resolved. The CDR3 covers 12 residues. The V end lost 4 bases, the J end lost 10 bases, and 15 bases lay between the germline ends. CDR1 and CDR2 (germline): SGHRS, YFSETQ.

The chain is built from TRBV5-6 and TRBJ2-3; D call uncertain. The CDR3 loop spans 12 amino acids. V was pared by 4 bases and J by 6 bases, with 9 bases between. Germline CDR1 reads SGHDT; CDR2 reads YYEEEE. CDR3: CASSPNGDTQYF. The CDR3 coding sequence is TGTGCCAGCAGCCCTAATGGGGATACGCAGTATTTT.